This T cell receptor (beta chain) appears in the sequencing data of a study of regulatory T cells in long-lasting Graves disease listed by TCRdb under 2021. About the investigation overall: Patients with newly diagnosed Graves' disease had been on antithyroid drugs for under 3 months. The study was conducted in China and was registered as a clinical trial. TCR sequencing covered around 13 persistent and around 20 newly diagnosed Graves' disease patients, some 33 samples in total. This study used TCR sequencing and RNA sequencing of peripheral blood to compare persistent Graves' disease patients against newly diagnosed Graves' disease patients.

From V the trimming removes 1 base and from J it removes 4 bases, while the gene matches leave 12 bases of the junction unaccounted for. Based on the germline V gene, the CDR1 and CDR2 sequences are KGHDR and SFDVKD. From the cysteine up to the phenylalanine, the CDR3 has a length of 18 residues. The read is trimmed to its CDR3 DNA, 54 bases read in frame from base 1. The time point label of this sample denotes: newly diagnosed GD, antithyroid drugs for less than 3 months. For both TCR sequencing and RNA sequencing, RNA was extracted from PBMCs using TRIzol. The diagnosis of Graves' disease followed American Thyroid Association guidelines. Patients for the study were recruited at an endocrinology department in Xi'an, China. Each patient gave roughly 10 milliliters of peripheral blood, collected in an EDTA anticoagulant tube. PBMCs were isolated by Ficoll Paque Plus density gradient separation without further T cell sorting. An Agilent 2100 Bioanalyzer and agarose gel were used to assess RNA quality, and a NanoDrop 2000 was used to measure RNA concentration.

Library generation was performed with multiplex PCR. The sample was run on an Illumina HiSeq 4000. CDR3 regions were amplified by Arm-PCR with iRepertoire HTBI primers to construct TCR beta libraries. PCR products were gel purified before sequencing. On the authors' methods: A total of fewer than 80 TRBV and under 15 TRBJ segments were identified across samples and were used for gene usage analysis of CDR3 amino acid clonotypes. COPE and FqMerger were used to merge filtered high-quality paired reads into contigs. Contigs were aligned with BLAST to IMGT TRBV, TRBD and TRBJ reference genes, and CDR3 was defined per IMGT. Any clonotype with a frequency above 0.1% was classified as a highly expanded clone. Shannon entropy was used to measure repertoire diversity, and the Gini coefficient was used to measure V-J evenness. A clonotype found in more than one individual was treated as public. TCRdb reprocessed the public reads (quality trimming at Q25 with fastp, clone calling with MiXCR) and kept in-frame beta chains. Each CDR3 protein gets just one entry, which takes the most common genes and DNA from the rows behind it. The V and J calls, along with clone size, are taken from TCRdb and not from the paper's own processing. The sample includes about 560,000 distinct CDR3 sequences, with 15% to 20% observed a single time. The biggest ten clones account for approximately 12% of the sample.

Overall results and qualifications from the work: More public clonotypes were shared among persistent patients (around 2,600) than among newly diagnosed patients (roughly 960). Only peripheral blood was studied, because thyroid tissue, the primary lesion, was inaccessible. Persistent disease showed preferential use of TRBV28, TRBJ1-2 and TRBJ2-5, whereas newly diagnosed disease favored TRBV20-1 and TRBJ2-1. As a limitation, the authors acknowledged that the small sample size may reduce accuracy. Lower TCR Shannon entropy and fewer highly expanded clones were observed in persistent Graves' disease patients than in newly diagnosed patients, which suggested clonal expansion. Sequencing and analysis were limited to the TCR beta chain.

This clonotype was detected many times. Its antigen is still unknown. No quality values exist for individual bases; no much larger clone is one base distant. These data also featured in a second study, about T cells in Graves' hyperthyroidism and ophthalmopathy. The second publication reports: A patient counted as having stable Graves' hyperthyroidism if no progression to ophthalmopathy occurred over 18 months of follow-up. Hyperthyroidism patients were aged 18 to 65 years and newly diagnosed, with disease duration of less than 2 months. The study excluded patients with uncontrolled infections, other autoimmune diseases, pregnancy or lactation. Diagnoses were based on clinical symptoms, serum thyroxine and TRAb, thyroid ultrasound and orbital computed tomography. The TCR CDR3 was subjected to a first round of RT-PCR using the HTBI primer set and the Qiagen OneStep RT-PCR kit. Most expanded thyroid clonotypes (frequency above 0.001) were also detected in blood, a finding suggesting that blood repertoires may reflect thyroid immune responses. A model built on a 13 V-J signature distinguished ophthalmopathy from stable hyperthyroidism, reaching 85% to 90% sensitivity and about 81% specificity in cross-validation and 80%/75% in testing. In validation, the model predicted progression to ophthalmopathy a median of approximately 6.6 months before onset, with approximately 68% sensitivity and about 75% specificity. A discovery cohort of roughly 100 patients, 43 with Graves' ophthalmopathy and about 58 with stable Graves' hyperthyroidism, was used to find distinguishing TCR V-J signatures. Prospective prediction of ophthalmopathy was tested in an independent validation cohort consisting of some 19 hyperthyroidism patients and some 16 patients who later progressed to ophthalmopathy. For training and testing, the 80 to 100 patients in the discovery cohort were randomly divided in a 7:3 ratio. The study also compared thyroid tissue and blood T-cell repertoires from 5 to 7 Graves' hyperthyroidism patients. After sampling, hyperthyroidism patients received methimazole starting at 30 mg daily, and ophthalmopathy patients received high-dose intravenous methylprednisolone. Libraries were constructed in a second round of multiplex PCR, after which size selection and purification were carried out. The libraries were sequenced on an Illumina HiSeq2000 using paired-end 100 bp reads. SOAPnuke was used to process the raw data, removing reads that contained adapters or uncalled bases, had a mean Phred below 15, or lacked an exact match to the constant primer or identifier. COPE v1.2.5 was used to merge high-quality paired reads, and clonotypes were defined as unique nucleotide sequences. MiTCR v1.1 was used to align the clonotypes against IMGT TRBV, TRBD and TRBJ reference segments. Analysis was restricted to V-J combinations with a frequency above 0.0001, which covered roughly 99% of repertoires. The TCS score was defined as F50 (clonal expansion) divided by E x V (chaos), with BLOSUM62-based TCRdist calculated between CDR3 peptides within each V-J. Welch's t-statistics and random forest reduced roughly 530 V-J features to 13, which were used in a naive Bayes classifier (R e1071). Sample size was not statistically predetermined, and blinding of investigators to group allocation was not performed. TCR Vbeta CDR3 sequencing of approximately 140 peripheral blood samples (43 ophthalmopathy, 75 or so hyperthyroidism and roughly 17 progressor patients) is reported in the paper.

Rearrangement joined TRBV24-1 to TRBJ2-1, and TRBD2 matches 7 of the central bases. The TCR sequence derives from a man younger than 35 with Graves disease. Donor details come from another sample of the same person, matched by shared clones. Material: peripheral blood mononuclear cells (PBMCs), obtained at new diagnosis, from a patient treated with antithyroid drugs. The base sequence is TGTGCCACCAGTGATTTTCGGGACGGGAGGTCTTCATACAATGAGCAGTTCTTC. Translated, this is CATSDFRDGRSSYNEQFF.